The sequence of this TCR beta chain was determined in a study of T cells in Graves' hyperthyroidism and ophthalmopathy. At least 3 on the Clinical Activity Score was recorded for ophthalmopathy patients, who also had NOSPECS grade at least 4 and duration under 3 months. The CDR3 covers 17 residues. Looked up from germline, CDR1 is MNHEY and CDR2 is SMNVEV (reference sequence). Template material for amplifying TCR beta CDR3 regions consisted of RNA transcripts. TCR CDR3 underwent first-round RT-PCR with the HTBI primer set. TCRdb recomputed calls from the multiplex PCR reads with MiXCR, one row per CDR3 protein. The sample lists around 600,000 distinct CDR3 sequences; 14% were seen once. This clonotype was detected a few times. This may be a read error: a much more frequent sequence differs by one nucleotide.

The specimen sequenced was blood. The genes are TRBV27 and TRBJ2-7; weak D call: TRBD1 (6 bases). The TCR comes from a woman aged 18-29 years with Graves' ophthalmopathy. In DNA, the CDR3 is TGTGCCAGCAGTTCCAGATCAACAGGGAATCGCGCCTACGAGCAGTGCTTC. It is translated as CASSSRSTGNRAYEQCF.